The 27 T cell receptor beta chains presented below share a single source sample, sequenced in a study of T cells after yellow fever vaccination. Each CDR3 protein is one row after TCRdb ran MiXCR on the 5' RACE reads. The sample consists of 620,000 or so distinct CDR3 sequences, about a sixth of them appearing once. This specimen consisted of PBMCs, obtained 4 to 6 days after the first yellow fever vaccination. These receptors came from a man aged 18 to 30 who received the YFV17D yellow fever vaccine.

The table lists this clonotype with a few counts. The junction differs from germline at one of its ends, possibly a read error. The chain carries TRBV20-1 and TRBJ1-5; 11 nucleotides line up with TRBD1. CDR3 length equals 13 residues. CDR1 DFQATT and CDR2 SNEGSKA come from the germline V gene (reference sequence). The CDR3 region has the DNA TGCAGTGCCACAGGGACAGGGGGTCCCCGGCCGAATTTT. Translating gives CSATGTGGPRPNF.

A few counts support this clonotype. The chain links TRBV18 to TRBJ1-1; D is uncertain. V dropped 3 bases and J dropped 7 bases, with 12 bases sitting between them. CDR3 size: 13 residues. Germline V gene sequence: CDR1 KGHSH, CDR2 LQKENI. The CDR3 reads CASSPDLDGEAFF. For the CDR3, the DNA is TGTGCCAGCTCACCCGATTTGGACGGTGAAGCTTTCTTT.

As regards this clonotype: The junction does not match germline at one end; this may be a read error. This chain joins TRBV7-9 and TRBJ2-3; D gene ambiguous. This CDR3 is 15 amino acids long. CDR1 and CDR2 from the germline V gene are SEHNR and FQNEAQ (reference sequence). The DNA of the CDR3 is TGTGCCAGCAGCTTGAGGCCTCTAAGGGCAGATACGCAGGATTTT. Translating it yields CASSLRPLRADTQDF.

This clonotype was seen once. The V and J genes are TRBV30 and TRBJ2-1; 10 nucleotides match TRBD2. The CDR3 runs to 15 residues. Trimming took 5 bases from V and 7 from J; bases not matched to a gene: 11. Germline V gives CDR1 GTSNPN, CDR2 SVGIG (reference sequence). The CDR3 coding sequence is TGTGCCTGGGCGATAACTAGCGGGGCGAATAATGAGCAGTTCTTC. It specifies CAWAITSGANNEQFF.

This clonotype has just a few counts. This chain links TRBV5-1 with TRBJ2-1; 8 bases align to TRBD1. The CDR3 sequence is 15 residues long. Germline V gene lookup returns CDR1 SGHRS and CDR2 YFSETQ. Losses at the gene ends were 4 bases for V and 5 bases for J; bases not matched to a gene: 8. The CDR3 spells CASSIRQGSNNEQFF. The DNA for the CDR3 is TGCGCCAGCAGCATACGACAGGGGAGTAACAATGAGCAGTTCTTC. Complete variable domain (other parts from reference TRBV5-1 and TRBJ2-1): KAGVTQTPRYLIKTRGQQVTLSCSPISGHRSVSWYQQTPGQGLQFLFEYFSETQRNKGNFPGRFSGRQFSNSRSEMNVSTLELGDSALYLCASSIRQGSNNEQFFGPGTRLTVL.

This clonotype was counted ten times or more. The V call is TRBV4-3, the J call TRBJ1-2; no clear D gene. The germline V gene has CDR1 LGHNA and CDR2 YSLEER. This CDR3 region has 15 residues. With 1 base removed from V and 4 bases from J, the gap between germline ends came to 13 bases. CDR3 coding DNA: TGCGCCAGCAGCCAAGGAATCTACCGGCGCTATGGCTACACCTTC. Encoded protein: CASSQGIYRRYGYTF.

In its sample, this clonotype was seen many times. The J gene is TRBJ1-1, the V gene TRBV9, with 7 bases lining up with TRBD1. Germline loops: CDR1 SGDLS, CDR2 YYNGEE. CDR3 length: 15 residues. Trimming took 4 bases from V and 3 from J; bases not matched to a gene: 9. CDR3 amino acids: CASSPRQGLDTEAFF. The CDR3 coding sequence is TGTGCCAGCAGCCCCAGACAGGGACTGGACACTGAAGCTTTCTTT.

This clonotype was detected a few times. The V and J genes are TRBV12-3 or TRBV12-4 and TRBJ2-3; D not resolved. This CDR3 is 14 amino acids long. V was cut by 1 base and J by 2 bases, with 7 bases left in between. Written as DNA, the CDR3 is TGTGCCAGCAGTTTAGTTTATCCCACAGATACGCAGTATTTT. Its translation is CASSLVYPTDTQYF.

The V call is TRBV7-8, the J call TRBJ2-5, with D possibly TRBD2 on 6 matching bases. The germline gives CDR1 SGHVS, CDR2 FQNEAQ. CDR3 length equals 17 residues. Trimming left V 5 bases short and J 0 bases short, with 19 bases between. CDR3 DNA sequence: TGTGCCAGCAGCCCCCGGGGGAGCGGCTTGTACCAAGAGACCCAGTACTTC. Protein product: CASSPRGSGLYQETQYF.

The genes are TRBV4-2 and TRBJ2-1; a possible D gene is TRBD1 (6 bases). Trimming pared 1 base from V and 8 bases from J, leaving 15 bases between. CDR3 length: 15 residues. The germline V gene has CDR1 LGHNA and CDR2 YNFKEQ. The CDR3 coding sequence is TGTGCCAGCAGCCAAGGAGCCACCGAGGGGGATGAGCAGTTCTTC. Its protein product is CASSQGATEGDEQFF.

This clonotype appeared a single time. This chain's CDR3 is CASGDRGWHGELFF. The CDR3 coding sequence is TGCGCCAGCGGCGACAGGGGGTGGCACGGGGAGCTGTTTTTT. V usage is TRBV10-2 and J usage is TRBJ2-2; TRBD1 matches 9 bases. V trimming: 8 bases; J trimming: 7 bases; junction bases outside the gene matches: 8. CDR1 is WSHSY, CDR2 SAAADI, per germline. CDR3 size: 14 residues.

The chain combines TRBV5-4 with TRBJ2-1; D is undetermined. V was cut by 3 bases and J by 8 bases, with 18 bases left in between. The CDR3 is made up of 15 amino acids. Germline-derived CDR1 and CDR2 are SGHNT and YYREEE (reference sequence). This CDR3 is CASSSTLHSQYEQFF. The CDR3 nucleotides are TGTGCCAGCAGCTCTACTCTGCACTCGCAGTATGAGCAGTTCTTC.

The chain carries TRBV12-3 or TRBV12-4 and TRBJ1-3; no clear D gene. The CDR3 loop spans 14 amino acids. V was trimmed by 6 bases and J by 10 bases, leaving 19 bases between them. The CDR3 loop reads CASRLLDRRGTIYF. The CDR3 nucleotides read TGTGCCAGCAGATTACTTGATCGCCGGGGAACCATATATTTT.

The sample holds a few counts of this clonotype. The rearrangement joins TRBV10-3 to TRBJ1-6, with TRBD1 as a possible D gene (5 bases). V lost 10 bases to trimming and J lost 7 bases, with 17 bases between them. The CDR3 is 14 amino acids. CDR1 is ENHRY, CDR2 SYGVKD, per germline. This CDR3 is CATQTGTLNSPLHF. CDR3 in DNA: TGTGCCACCCAAACCGGGACTTTGAATTCACCCCTCCACTTT.

This clonotype was seen only a few times. This chain links TRBV7-8 with TRBJ2-3, with 9 bases identical to TRBD2. The CDR3 extends over 16 amino acids. J gave up 3 bases and V 5 bases, and 9 bases lay outside the gene matches. Germline loops: CDR1 SGHVS, CDR2 FQNEAQ. The CDR3 here is CASSPSASGETDTQYF. The DNA of the CDR3 is TGTGCCAGCAGCCCCTCCGCTAGCGGGGAAACAGATACGCAGTATTTT.

J is TRBJ1-6 and V is TRBV12-3 or TRBV12-4; 12 positions match TRBD1. The CDR3 contains 20 residues. Trimming removed 3 bases from V and 6 bases from J; junction bases left unmatched: 15. CDR3 sequence reads: CASSFPGGQGATYFNSPLHF. Written as DNA, the CDR3 is TGTGCCAGCAGTTTTCCGGGGGGACAGGGGGCCACCTATTTTAATTCACCCCTCCACTTT.

In DNA, the CDR3 is TGCAGCGTTGGCCGGACAGCAGGAGAGACCCAGTACTTC. This codes for CSVGRTAGETQYF. The rearrangement links TRBV29-1 to TRBJ2-5; tentatively, D is TRBD1 (6 bases). Looked up from germline, CDR1 is SQVTM and CDR2 is ANQGSEA. The CDR3 runs to 13 residues. The germline V and J ends were trimmed by 4 bases and 4 bases, with 13 bases remaining between them.

This clonotype has more than one count but fewer than ten. The gene calls are TRBV4-3 and TRBJ2-5; the match to TRBD2 covers 13 bases. Germline assignment: CDR1 LGHNA and CDR2 YSLEER. CDR3 length: 20 residues. V was clipped by 0 bases and J by 3 bases; unmatched bases: 13. The CDR3 DNA reads as TGCGCCAGCAGCCAAGACAGGGGATTCACTAGCGGGGGGGTGGAAGAGACCCAGTACTTC. It encodes CASSQDRGFTSGGVEETQYF.

The chain carries TRBV11-2 and TRBJ2-1; no clear D gene. The V end was cut by 1 base, the J end by 2 bases, with 9 bases between. Germline CDR1 and CDR2: SGHAT and FQNNGV. This CDR3 has 15 amino acids. Written as DNA, the CDR3 is TGTGCCAGCAGCTTAGTCCGGGTTACCTACAATGAGCAGTTCTTC. Translation gives CASSLVRVTYNEQFF.

The chain carries TRBV7-2 and TRBJ2-2, with 9 bases that match TRBD1. This CDR3 has 15 residues. Germline CDR1 reads SGHTA; CDR2 reads FQGNSA. V was pared by 4 bases and J by 7 bases, with 7 bases of the junction left unmatched. DNA for the CDR3: TGTGCCAGCAGCTCGTTGACAGGGGGGAGCGGGGAGCTGTTTTTT. It codes for CASSSLTGGSGELFF.

This chain uses TRBV12-3 or TRBV12-4 with TRBJ2-1; D not resolved. V lost 4 bases, J lost 1 base, and 14 bases lay in between. This CDR3 has 16 amino acids. CDR3 sequence reads: CASSSLRISSYNEQFF. The CDR3 DNA sequence: TGTGCCAGCAGTTCCCTCAGAATATCGTCCTACAATGAGCAGTTCTTC.

This clonotype appeared a few times. The chain uses TRBV4-1 and TRBJ1-1, with D unclear. CDR3 length equals 13 residues. Deletions cut 4 bases from V and 5 bases from J, with 11 bases between. The germline CDR1 and CDR2 sequences are MGHRA and YSYEKL. This chain's CDR3 is CASSREGHTEAFF. The CDR3 region has the DNA TGCGCCAGCAGCCGAGAAGGGCATACTGAAGCTTTCTTT.

This clonotype occurred a few times. The rearrangement joins TRBV7-2 to TRBJ2-5, with 9 bases fitting TRBD2. Per the germline V gene, CDR1 is SGHTA and CDR2 is FQGNSA. This CDR3 is built from 18 residues. V shed 4 bases and J 3 bases; nucleotides not matched to a gene: 15. CDR3 region: CASSYQRSGRGGEETQYF. The CDR3 nucleotides are TGTGCCAGCAGCTATCAACGGTCGGGGCGGGGGGGCGAAGAGACCCAGTACTTC.

This chain joins TRBV4-1 and TRBJ1-1; D is uncertain. V was trimmed by 3 bases and J by 0 bases, leaving 11 bases between them. The CDR3 has 15 amino acids. Per germline, CDR1 MGHRA and CDR2 YSYEKL. DNA for the CDR3: TGCGCCAGCAGCCAGTTAGCAGGCATGAACACTGAAGCTTTCTTT. Residues: CASSQLAGMNTEAFF.

This chain joins TRBV30 and TRBJ2-3; unclear D gene. Trimming left V 1 base short and J 5 bases short, with 7 bases between. CDR1 and CDR2 from the germline V gene are GTSNPN and SVGIG (reference sequence). This CDR3 has 12 residues. The CDR3 loop is CAWSGDRDTQYF. The CDR3 DNA sequence: TGTGCCTGGAGTGGCGACCGAGATACGCAGTATTTT.

This clonotype was observed a few times. V usage is TRBV23-1 and J usage is TRBJ1-5; a possible D gene is TRBD1 (5 bases). TRBV23-1 is placed among ORFs of uncertain function. Trimming removed 6 bases from V and 3 bases from J, with 18 bases in between. The CDR3 length is 16 residues. The CDR3 coding sequence is TGCGCCAGCAGCCTCCCCGCCGGGGGTGACAATCAGCCCCAGCATTTT. Translation: CASSLPAGGDNQPQHF.

The chain uses TRBV7-2 and TRBJ2-5, with 9 bases that match TRBD1. The CDR3 runs to 15 residues. Per germline, CDR1 SGHTA and CDR2 FQGNSA. V was clipped by 4 bases and J by 5 bases; unmatched bases: 8. The CDR3 DNA is TGTGCCAGCAGCTCGGCCGGGACAGGGAGGGAGACCCAGTACTTC. The encoded protein is CASSSAGTGRETQYF.